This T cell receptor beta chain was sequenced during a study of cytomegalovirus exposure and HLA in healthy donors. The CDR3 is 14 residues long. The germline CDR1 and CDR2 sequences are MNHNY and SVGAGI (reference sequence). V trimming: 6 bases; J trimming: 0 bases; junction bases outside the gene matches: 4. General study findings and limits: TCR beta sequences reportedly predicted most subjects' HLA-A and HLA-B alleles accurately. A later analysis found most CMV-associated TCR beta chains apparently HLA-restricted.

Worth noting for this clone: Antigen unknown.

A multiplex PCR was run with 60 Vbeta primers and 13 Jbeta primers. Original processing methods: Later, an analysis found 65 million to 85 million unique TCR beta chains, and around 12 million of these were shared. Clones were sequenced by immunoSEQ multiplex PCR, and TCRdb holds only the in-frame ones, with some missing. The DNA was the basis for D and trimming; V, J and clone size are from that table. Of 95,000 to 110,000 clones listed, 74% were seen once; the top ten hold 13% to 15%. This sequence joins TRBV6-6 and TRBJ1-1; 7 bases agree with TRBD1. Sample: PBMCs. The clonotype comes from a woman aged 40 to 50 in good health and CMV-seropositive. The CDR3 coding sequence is TGTGCCAGCAGGGCACAGGGGTTGAACACTGAAGCTTTCTTT. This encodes CASRAQGLNTEAFF.